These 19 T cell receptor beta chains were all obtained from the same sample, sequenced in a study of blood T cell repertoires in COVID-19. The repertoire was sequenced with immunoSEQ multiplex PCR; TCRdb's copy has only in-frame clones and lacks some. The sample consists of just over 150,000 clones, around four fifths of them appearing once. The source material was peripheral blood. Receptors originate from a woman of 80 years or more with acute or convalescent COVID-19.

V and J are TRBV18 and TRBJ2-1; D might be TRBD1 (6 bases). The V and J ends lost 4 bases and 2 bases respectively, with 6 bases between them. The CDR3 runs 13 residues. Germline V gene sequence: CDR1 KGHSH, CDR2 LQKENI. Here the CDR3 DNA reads TGTGCCAGCTCACAGGGGGCCTACAATGAGCAGTTCTTC. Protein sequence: CASSQGAYNEQFF.

The CDR3 protein is CASSYSKQSKNIQYF. The CDR3 DNA reads as TGTGCCAGCAGTTACTCGAAACAGTCCAAAAACATTCAGTACTTC. V usage is TRBV6-2 or TRBV6-3 and J usage is TRBJ2-4, with D uncertain. The CDR3 has 15 residues. Between the trimmed V and J ends, which lost 0 bases and 2 bases, there was a span of 8 bases. From germline, CDR1 is MNHEY and CDR2 SVGEGT.

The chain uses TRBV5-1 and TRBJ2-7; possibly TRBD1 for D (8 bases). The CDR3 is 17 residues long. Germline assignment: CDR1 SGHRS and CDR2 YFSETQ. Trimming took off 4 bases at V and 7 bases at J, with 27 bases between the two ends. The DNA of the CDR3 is TGCGCCAGCAGCACCGTAACAGGGGGGGGCCGTCCCCTTGAGCAGTACTTC. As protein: CASSTVTGGGRPLEQYF.

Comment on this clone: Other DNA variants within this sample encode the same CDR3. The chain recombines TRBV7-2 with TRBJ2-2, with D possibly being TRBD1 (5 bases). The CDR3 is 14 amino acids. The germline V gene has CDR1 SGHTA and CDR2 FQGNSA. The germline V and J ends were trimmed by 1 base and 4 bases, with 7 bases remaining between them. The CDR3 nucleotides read TGTGCCAGCAGCTTAGAAAGGGGCACCGGGGAGCTGTTTTTT. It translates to CASSLERGTGELFF.

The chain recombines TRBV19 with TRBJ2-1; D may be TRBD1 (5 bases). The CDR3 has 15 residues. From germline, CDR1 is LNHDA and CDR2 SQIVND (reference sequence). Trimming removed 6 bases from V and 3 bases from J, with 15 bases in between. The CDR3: CASSRLGAVYNEQFF. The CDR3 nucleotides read TGTGCCAGTAGCCGTCTAGGGGCGGTCTACAATGAGCAGTTCTTC.

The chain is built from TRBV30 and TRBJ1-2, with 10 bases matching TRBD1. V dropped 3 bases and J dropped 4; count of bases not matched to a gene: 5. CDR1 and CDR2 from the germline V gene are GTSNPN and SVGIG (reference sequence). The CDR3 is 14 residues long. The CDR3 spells CAWRVRTGGYGYTF. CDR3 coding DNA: TGTGCCTGGAGAGTAAGGACAGGGGGCTATGGCTACACCTTC.

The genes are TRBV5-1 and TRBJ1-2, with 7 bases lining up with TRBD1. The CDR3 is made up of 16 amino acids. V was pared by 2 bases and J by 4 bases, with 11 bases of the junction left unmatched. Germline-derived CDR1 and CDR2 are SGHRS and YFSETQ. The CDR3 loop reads CASSFGRGIEGYGYTF. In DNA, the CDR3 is TGCGCCAGCAGCTTCGGCAGGGGGATTGAAGGCTATGGCTACACCTTC.

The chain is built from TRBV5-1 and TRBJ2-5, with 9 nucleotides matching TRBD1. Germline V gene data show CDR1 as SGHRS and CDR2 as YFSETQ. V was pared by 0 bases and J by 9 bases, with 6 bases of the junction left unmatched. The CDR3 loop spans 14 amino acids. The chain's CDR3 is CASSLGQGEVAQYF. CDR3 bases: TGCGCCAGCAGCTTGGGACAGGGGGAGGTGGCCCAGTACTTC.

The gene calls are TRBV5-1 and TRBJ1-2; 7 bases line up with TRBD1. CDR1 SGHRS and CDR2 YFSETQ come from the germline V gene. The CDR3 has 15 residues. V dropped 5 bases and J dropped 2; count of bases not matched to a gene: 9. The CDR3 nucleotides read TGCGCCAGCAGGAACACAGGGGTGGCAAACTATGGCTACACCTTC. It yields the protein CASRNTGVANYGYTF.

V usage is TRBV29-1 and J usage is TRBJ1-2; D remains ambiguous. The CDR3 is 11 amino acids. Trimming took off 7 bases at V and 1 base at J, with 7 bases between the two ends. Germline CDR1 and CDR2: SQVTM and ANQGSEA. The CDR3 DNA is TGCAGCGGCGGGTTTAACTATGGCTACACCTTC. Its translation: CSGGFNYGYTF.

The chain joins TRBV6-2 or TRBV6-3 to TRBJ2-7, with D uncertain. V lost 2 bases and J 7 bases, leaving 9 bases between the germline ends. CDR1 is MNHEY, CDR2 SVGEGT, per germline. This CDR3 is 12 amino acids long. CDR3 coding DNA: TGTGCCAGCAGTTACACCCCACGGGAGCAGTACTTC. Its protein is CASSYTPREQYF.

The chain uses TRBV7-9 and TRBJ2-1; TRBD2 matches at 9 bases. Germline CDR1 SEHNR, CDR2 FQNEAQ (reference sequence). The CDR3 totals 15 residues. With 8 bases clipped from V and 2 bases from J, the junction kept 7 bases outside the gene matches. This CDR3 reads CASRLTSGPYNEQFF. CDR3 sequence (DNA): TGTGCCAGCCGTCTAACTAGCGGGCCCTACAATGAGCAGTTCTTC.

In DNA, the CDR3 is TGTGCCAGCAGCCCTTACGGACTAGCGGGAGGATCGGGCACCGGGGAGCTGTTTTTT. Protein sequence: CASSPYGLAGGSGTGELFF. The chain joins TRBV3-1 (or the pseudogene TRBV3-2) to TRBJ2-2; 14 nucleotides agree with TRBD2. CDR1 and CDR2 (germline): LGHDT, YNNKEL (reference sequence). With V trimmed by 4 bases and J by 4 bases, 11 bases remained unmatched. CDR3 length equals 19 residues.

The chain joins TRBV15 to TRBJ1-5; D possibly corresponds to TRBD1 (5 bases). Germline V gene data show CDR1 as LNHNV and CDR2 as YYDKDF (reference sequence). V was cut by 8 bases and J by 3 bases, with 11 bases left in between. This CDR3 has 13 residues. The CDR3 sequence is CATSRQNNQPQHF. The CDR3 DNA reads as TGTGCCACCTCGAGACAGAACAATCAGCCCCAGCATTTT.

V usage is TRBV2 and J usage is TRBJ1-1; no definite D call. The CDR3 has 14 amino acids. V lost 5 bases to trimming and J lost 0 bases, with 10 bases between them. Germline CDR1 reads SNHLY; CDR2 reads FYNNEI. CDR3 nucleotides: TGTGCCAGCAGTCCCCGGGATATGAACACTGAAGCTTTCTTT. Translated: CASSPRDMNTEAFF.

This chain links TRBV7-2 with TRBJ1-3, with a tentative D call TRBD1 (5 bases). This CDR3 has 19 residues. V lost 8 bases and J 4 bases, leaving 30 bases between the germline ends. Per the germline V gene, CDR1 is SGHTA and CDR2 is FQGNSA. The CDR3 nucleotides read TGTGCCAGCCGTGGCGGGGTACACGTCAGGGAGCAATTCGGAAACACCATATATTTT. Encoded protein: CASRGGVHVREQFGNTIYF.

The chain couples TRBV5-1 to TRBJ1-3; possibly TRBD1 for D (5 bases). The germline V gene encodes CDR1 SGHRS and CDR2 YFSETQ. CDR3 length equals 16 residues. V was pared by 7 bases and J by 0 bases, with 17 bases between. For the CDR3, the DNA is TGCGCCAGCCAACCGGGGGGGATTAGCTCTGGAAACACCATATATTTT. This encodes CASQPGGISSGNTIYF.

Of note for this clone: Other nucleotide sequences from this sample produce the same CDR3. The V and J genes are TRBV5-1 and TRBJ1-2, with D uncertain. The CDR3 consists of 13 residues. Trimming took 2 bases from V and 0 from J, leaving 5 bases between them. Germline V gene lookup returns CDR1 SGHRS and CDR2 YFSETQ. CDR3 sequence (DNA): TGCGCCAGCAGCTTAGGAGCTAACTATGGCTACACCTTC. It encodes CASSLGANYGYTF.

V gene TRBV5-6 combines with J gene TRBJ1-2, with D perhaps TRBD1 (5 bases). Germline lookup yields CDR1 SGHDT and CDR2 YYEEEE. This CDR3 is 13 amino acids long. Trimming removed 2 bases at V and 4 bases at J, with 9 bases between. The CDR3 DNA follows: TGTGCCAGCAGCTTAACAGGCCCCTATGGCTACACCTTC. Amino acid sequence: CASSLTGPYGYTF.